This T cell receptor (beta chain) was documented in a study of blood T cell repertoires in COVID-19 (dated by TCRdb to the early 2020s). Concerning the study at large: Samples covering the acute and convalescent phases of COVID-19 were provided by collaborators in the United States, Italy and Spain. The material from the prospective study consisted of cDNA or gDNA derived from T cells, B-cell-depleted T cells, or PBMCs. Subjects who had been exposed to COVID-19, were actively infected with it, or had recovered from it provided the deeply sampled blood TCRbeta repertoires that made up the dataset. HLA class I and class II types, where available, came from metadata supplied by the sample provider rather than from assay-based typing. The sample metadata nearly always contained a de-identified subject ID, COVID-19 status, age in years and sex. The samples were drawn from the first 160 participants of the ongoing ImmuneRACE study and from about 1,200 subjects provided by 6 global collaborators. A freely available public database, intended as a resource for researchers studying the immune response to SARS-CoV-2, is where the repertoires were released.

TCRbeta CDR3 regions were amplified from genomic DNA by means of the immunoSEQ Assay, a bias-controlled multiplex PCR. In the source study's methods: The number of nucleated cells in each sample was estimated by amplification of reference gene primers within the assay. Sequence reads were collapsed and filtered to measure the absolute abundance of every unique TCRbeta CDR3 rearrangement. For each sample, productive Simpson clonality was calculated as the square root of Simpson's diversity index over productive rearrangements. TCRdb took this table from immuneACCESS and kept in-frame rearrangements with V and J called. Such tables lack part of the clones; where checked against another copy, unresolved V genes explain under half of the gap, and the rest is unexplained. That table is the source of V, J and clone size, and D and trimming were worked out from the DNA. For this sample there are roughly 230,000 clones; 70% to 90% appear just once. Over 0.95% of the sample rests with the top ten.

With respect to this clone: Its target antigen remains unknown. No much larger clonotype is one base removed from it; base qualities were not supplied.

Study-wide findings and limitations: How much clinical and demographic metadata was included differed by source and by participant, and the metadata was provided uncurated.

Whole blood was collected in K2EDTA tubes by collaborating institutions according to the institutions' own protocols. For TCRbeta analysis, collaborators shipped samples as frozen whole blood, isolated PBMCs, or DNA extracted from either of those sample types. This clonotype originated in a man aged 40-49 years with acute or convalescent COVID-19. Sequencing was done on a sample of peripheral blood.

The DNA sequence is as follows: TGTGCCAGCAGCCGATCAAGGGGCCCCTATGGCTACACCTTC. The encoded protein is CASSRSRGPYGYTF. The chain was built from TRBV7-9 and TRBJ1-2, and TRBD1 may be the D gene, going by 5 matching bases. CDR1 and CDR2, looked up from the germline V gene (reference sequence), are SEHNR and FQNEAQ. The CDR3 starts with the cysteine, ends with the phenylalanine, and has 14 residues. This entry keeps only the CDR3 DNA: 42 bases, framed from base 1. V is shortened by 5 bases, J by 4 bases, and the region joining them spans 14 bases.